This is a list of T cell receptor beta chains from one sample in a study of blood T cell repertoires in COVID-19. Produced via immunoSEQ multiplex PCR; TCRdb's table is partial and in-frame only. This sample has about 490,000 clones; approximately 85% occur once, and the top ten carry approximately 3.4%. Sequencing used peripheral blood. All receptors derive from a human donor in a cohort sampled during active COVID-19. Both conserved end residues are part of each CDR3. A D gene is named only where the DNA matches it firmly. A row's size may be missing; if present it is once, few, many or a size class.

clone_size | j_call | v_call | d_call | cdr3_aa | cdr3_nt
NA | TRBJ2-5 | TRBV27 | NA | CASSPLGAARGQETQYF | TGTGCCAGCAGTCCCCTGGGGGCAGCCCGAGGCCAAGAGACCCAGTACTTC
NA | TRBJ2-7 | TRBV12-5 | TRBD1 | CASGPDRELYEQYF | TGTGCTAGTGGTCCGGACAGGGAACTTTACGAGCAGTACTTC
NA | TRBJ1-1 | TRBV7-2 | NA | CASSSNPGVTEAFF | TGTGCCAGCAGCTCCAATCCAGGGGTCACTGAAGCTTTCTTT
once | TRBJ2-5 | TRBV6-5 | TRBD2 | CASSYETSGVGTQYF | TGTGCCAGCAGTTACGAGACTAGCGGGGTTGGGACCCAGTACTTC
NA | TRBJ1-1 | TRBV29-1 | NA | CSVGRGGDTEAFF | TGCAGCGTAGGGCGTGGGGGGGACACTGAAGCTTTCTTT
NA | TRBJ2-7 | TRBV2 | TRBD1 | CASSLRTGEYEQYF | TGTGCCAGCAGTCTAAGGACAGGGGAATACGAGCAGTACTTC
NA | TRBJ2-2 | TRBV28 | TRBD1 | CASNDRGGAGELFF | TGTGCCAGCAACGACAGGGGGGGGGCCGGGGAGCTGTTTTTT
NA | TRBJ2-3 | TRBV20-1 | NA | CSASADTQYF | TGCAGTGCCAGCGCAGATACGCAGTATTTT
NA | TRBJ2-1 | TRBV11-2 | NA | CASSFPTGSFASYNEQFF | TGTGCCAGCAGCTTCCCCACGGGAAGCTTCGCCTCCTACAATGAGCAGTTCTTC
NA | TRBJ1-2 | TRBV7-2 | NA | CASSLGSRYGYTF | TGTGCCAGCAGCTTAGGTTCCCGCTATGGCTACACCTTC
NA | TRBJ2-7 | TRBV6-2/TRBV6-3 | TRBD2 | CASSPISGRASYEQYF | TGTGCCAGCAGCCCTATTAGCGGGAGGGCCTCCTACGAGCAGTACTTC